A single sample gave rise to the 14 T cell receptor beta chains below, sequenced in a study of cytomegalovirus exposure and HLA in healthy donors. Use of 60 Vbeta and 13 Jbeta primers characterized the PCR. The method was immunoSEQ multiplex PCR; TCRdb's version includes in-frame clones alone and lacks a portion of them. The table has about 140,000 clones, approximately 84% seen once. The sequenced sample was PBMCs. The source of these receptors is a man aged 25 to 45 in good health and CMV-seropositive.

This chain links TRBV28 with TRBJ2-7; D may be TRBD1 (5 bases). The germline V and J ends were trimmed by 7 bases and 4 bases, with 20 bases remaining between them. Germline loops: CDR1 MDHEN, CDR2 SYDVKM. The CDR3 extends over 15 amino acids. CDR3 protein: CASKRLQGSAYEQYF. For the CDR3, the DNA is TGTGCCAGCAAACGACTCCAGGGTTCCGCTTACGAGCAGTACTTC.

This chain connects TRBV5-1 to TRBJ2-7, with 7 bases aligning to TRBD1. Germline CDR1 reads SGHRS; CDR2 reads YFSETQ. The V and J ends lost 2 bases and 4 bases, in that order; junction bases with no gene match: 6. The CDR3 runs to 14 residues. In nucleotides, the CDR3 is TGCGCCAGCAGCTTCGGGACAGAAGCTTACGAGCAGTACTTC. It yields the protein CASSFGTEAYEQYF.

The V and J genes are TRBV9 and TRBJ1-2, with 11 bases aligning to TRBD1. Losses at the gene ends were 0 bases for V and 3 bases for J; bases not matched to a gene: 10. CDR1 is SGDLS, CDR2 YYNGEE, per germline. This CDR3 comprises 18 residues. CDR3 coding DNA: TGTGCCAGCAGCGTAGCCCTAGGACAGGGGGCAGATCACTATGGCTACACCTTC. This encodes CASSVALGQGADHYGYTF.

The rearrangement links TRBV13 to TRBJ2-3; 14 nucleotides agree with TRBD2. With V trimmed by 4 bases and J by 8 bases, 2 bases remained unmatched. From germline, CDR1 is PRHDT and CDR2 FYEKMQ (reference sequence). The CDR3 loop spans 14 amino acids. The CDR3 coding sequence is TGTGCCAGCAGCTCGACTAGCGGGGGGGGTACGCAGTATTTT. Its protein is CASSSTSGGGTQYF.

The chain combines TRBV29-1 with TRBJ2-1; no firm D call. The CDR3 has 15 amino acids. V gave up 7 bases and J gave up 0 bases, with 16 bases separating them. The germline gives CDR1 SQVTM, CDR2 ANQGSEA. CDR3 loop: CSATSTWSSYNEQFF. The CDR3 DNA is TGCAGCGCCACCTCCACCTGGAGCTCCTACAATGAGCAGTTCTTC.

This clone was counted a single time. This chain joins TRBV19 and TRBJ2-7, with TRBD1 as a possible D gene (6 bases). The CDR3 spans 15 residues. V shed 5 bases and J shed 2 bases, with 16 bases lying between them. The germline V gene has CDR1 LNHDA and CDR2 SQIVND (reference sequence). In DNA, the CDR3 is TGTGCCAGTAGTGACAGGACAGACGGTACCTACGAGCAGTACTTC. This sequence encodes CASSDRTDGTYEQYF.

The chain uses TRBV2 and TRBJ1-5, with D uncertain. The germline gives CDR1 SNHLY, CDR2 FYNNEI. Trimming shortened V by 6 bases and J by 9 bases, and 9 bases separated the two germline ends. The CDR3 spans 11 residues. The CDR3 DNA follows: TGTGCCAGCAGGGCGTCGGGGCCCCAGCATTTT. Its translation is CASRASGPQHF.

The chain links TRBV28 to TRBJ2-4; a possible D gene is TRBD2 (5 bases). The CDR3 covers 12 residues. The V gene's germline CDR1 is MDHEN and CDR2 SYDVKM. The V and J ends lost 3 bases and 8 bases respectively, with 8 bases between them. The DNA for the CDR3 is TGTGCCAGCAGTTTGGCGGAGGACATTCAGTACTTC. Encoded protein: CASSLAEDIQYF.

This sequence joins TRBV6-1 and TRBJ1-2, with 9 bases aligning to TRBD1. The CDR3 extends over 17 amino acids. Trimming cost V 1 base and J 8 bases; bases outside gene matches: 14. Germline loops: CDR1 MNHNS, CDR2 SASEGT. The CDR3, as DNA: TGTGCCAGCAGTGAAGTTTCAGGTACAGGGGGCTTTACCGGCTACACCTTC. Protein product: CASSEVSGTGGFTGYTF.

The chain couples TRBV7-8 to TRBJ2-3; 9 nucleotides match TRBD1. Germline CDR1 and CDR2: SGHVS and FQNEAQ. The V segment lost 5 bases and the J segment 6 bases; nucleotides outside the gene matches: 15. The CDR3 extends over 17 amino acids. The CDR3 DNA follows: TGTGCCAGCAGCACAAGCCCCGGGACAGGGTTGTTGGATACGCAGTATTTT. Translating gives CASSTSPGTGLLDTQYF. The variable domain in full, completed from reference TRBV7-8 and TRBJ2-3, reads GAGVSQSPRYKVAKRGQDVALRCDPISGHVSLFWYQQALGQGPEFLTYFQNEAQLDKSGLPSDRFFAERPEGSVSTLKIQRTQQEDSAVYLCASSTSPGTGLLDTQYFGPGTRLTVL.

The chain uses TRBV5-1 and TRBJ2-2; D ambiguous. Looked up from germline, CDR1 is SGHRS and CDR2 is YFSETQ. V lost 5 bases and J lost 1, with 6 bases in between. The CDR3 runs to 13 residues. In DNA form, the CDR3 reads TGCGCCAGCAGTTCAGGGAACACCGGGGAGCTGTTTTTT. Encoded protein: CASSSGNTGELFF.

The V gene is TRBV6-1, the J gene TRBJ2-7, with 10 nucleotides matching TRBD2. Trimming took 11 bases from V and 12 from J; bases not matched to a gene: 19. Looked up from germline, CDR1 is MNHNS and CDR2 is SASEGT. There are 14 residues in the CDR3. Written as DNA, the CDR3 is TGTGCCTGCCAATCCGGGACTAGCGTCCCGAATTGGTACTTC. Translated: CACQSGTSVPNWYF.

V is TRBV19 and J is TRBJ2-2; TRBD1 aligns across 10 bases. Trimming cost V 6 bases and J 5 bases; bases outside gene matches: 6. From germline, CDR1 is LNHDA and CDR2 SQIVND (reference sequence). There are 15 residues in the CDR3. CDR3 sequence (DNA): TGTGCCAGTAGCAAGACAGGGGGCGTTACCGGGGAGCTGTTTTTT. It yields the protein CASSKTGGVTGELFF.

V is TRBV28 and J is TRBJ2-5; D is perhaps TRBD1 (5 bases). The better agreement between TRBJ2-7 and the DNA end casts doubt on the J call. Germline loops: CDR1 MDHEN, CDR2 SYDVKM. The CDR3 extends over 14 amino acids. CDR3 DNA: TGTGCCAGCAGCCCCAGACAGACAGTCTACGAGCAGTACTTC. Protein product: CASSPRQTVYEQYF.